The 12 T cell receptor beta chains below all came from one sample that was sequenced in a study of cytomegalovirus exposure and HLA in healthy donors (TCRdb year 2017). To prepare the library, the immunoSEQ multiplex PCR assay was applied. A mixture of 60 forward primers for TCR Vbeta segments and 13 reverse primers for TCR Jbeta segments was used in the multiplex PCR. Drawn from immuneACCESS, this table holds only the in-frame rearrangements with V and J called that TCRdb kept. Clones are partly lost; checked studies trace under half to an unresolved V gene and leave the rest unexplained. This sample comprises over 90,000 clones, about four fifths of them detected only once. The ten largest make up around 3.1% of the sample. Sequencing was performed on PBMCs. The receptors shown here come from a female donor in good health and CMV-seropositive.

The rearrangement links TRBV9 to TRBJ2-2; TRBD2 aligns across 7 bases. The germline gives CDR1 SGDLS, CDR2 YYNGEE. This CDR3 is built from 14 residues. V was pared by 3 bases and J by 6 bases, with 5 bases of the junction left unmatched. CDR3 DNA: TGTGCCAGCAGCGCCCATGGGGGGGCCGGGGAGCTGTTTTTT. This sequence encodes CASSAHGGAGELFF.

The gene calls are TRBV6-6 and TRBJ2-1; possibly TRBD2 for D (6 bases). V was shortened by 2 bases and J by 9 bases, with 8 bases between the two germline ends. This CDR3 region has 12 residues. The V gene's germline CDR1 is MNHNY and CDR2 SVGAGI (reference sequence). CDR3 amino acids: CASSYGGSEQFF. Written as DNA, the CDR3 is TGTGCCAGCAGTTACGGAGGGAGTGAGCAGTTCTTC.

This clone was detected only a few times. The CDR3 DNA sequence: TGTGCCAGCAGCCGGGACAGGGGCAATCAGCCCCAGCATTTT. Its translation is CASSRDRGNQPQHF. The chain carries TRBV5-8 and TRBJ1-5; the match to TRBD1 covers 9 bases. Germline V gene sequence: CDR1 SGHTS, CDR2 YDEGEE. Unmatched junction bases numbered 1, after V lost 4 bases and J lost 2 bases. The CDR3 has 14 residues.

The genes are TRBV28 and TRBJ1-4; D is perhaps TRBD1 (5 bases). The V end lost 10 bases, the J end lost 5 bases, and 11 bases lay between the germline ends. The germline CDR1 and CDR2 sequences are MDHEN and SYDVKM. This CDR3 is built from 12 residues. CDR3 bases: TGTGCCACACAGCGGGGGAATGAAAAACTGTTTTTT. Its translation is CATQRGNEKLFF.

Here the CDR3 DNA reads TGTGCCAGTAGTATTAAGGGGCGGGAGCAGTTCTTC. The encoded protein is CASSIKGREQFF. This chain connects TRBV19 to TRBJ2-1; a weak D match, TRBD1 (5 bases). The length of the CDR3 is 12 residues. CDR1 LNHDA and CDR2 SQIVND come from the germline V gene (reference sequence). The germline V and J ends were trimmed by 3 bases and 10 bases, with 10 bases remaining between them.

This rearrangement joins TRBV7-9 to TRBJ2-7; 8 nucleotides align to TRBD1. The CDR3 has 15 residues. Per germline, CDR1 SEHNR and CDR2 FQNEAQ (reference sequence). With 4 bases clipped from V and 5 bases from J, the junction kept 10 bases outside the gene matches. The CDR3 is CASSSTRDRGHEQYF. CDR3 sequence (DNA): TGTGCCAGCAGCTCGACCCGAGACAGGGGCCACGAGCAGTACTTC.

J is TRBJ1-2 and V is TRBV6-4; D unclear. The CDR3 extends over 15 amino acids. Germline CDR1 is MRHNA and CDR2 is SNTAGT. V gave up 0 bases and J gave up 14 bases, with 22 bases separating them. The CDR3 DNA reads TGTGCCAGCAGTGACTCTATGGACCTAAGCGGAATAAGGACCTTC. Its translation: CASSDSMDLSGIRTF.

The chain recombines TRBV7-9 with TRBJ2-7, with a tentative D call TRBD2 (5 bases). The ends were cut back, 1 base at V and 10 bases at J, with 11 bases in the middle. CDR3 size: 12 residues. Germline V gene sequence: CDR1 SEHNR, CDR2 FQNEAQ (reference sequence). CDR3 DNA sequence: TGTGCCAGCAGCTTAGTGGAGGATTCCCAGTACTTC. Its translation: CASSLVEDSQYF.

CDR3 bases: TGTGCCAGCAGACAGGTCTCCTATAATTCACCCCTCCACTTT. It encodes CASRQVSYNSPLHF. This rearrangement joins TRBV28 to TRBJ1-6; possibly TRBD1 for D (5 bases). Looked up from germline, CDR1 is MDHEN and CDR2 is SYDVKM. This CDR3 region has 14 residues. V dropped 6 bases and J dropped 0 bases, with 6 bases sitting between them.

This chain links TRBV5-1 with TRBJ1-1, with D hard to call. The V end was cut by 7 bases, the J end by 0 bases, with 10 bases between. The germline gives CDR1 SGHRS, CDR2 YFSETQ. The CDR3 totals 13 residues. The CDR3 region has the DNA TGCGCCAGCTATTCGGTAGTGAACACTGAAGCTTTCTTT. It specifies CASYSVVNTEAFF. The variable domain in full, with the rest retrieved from reference TRBV5-1 and TRBJ1-1, is KAGVTQTPRYLIKTRGQQVTLSCSPISGHRSVSWYQQTPGQGLQFLFEYFSETQRNKGNFPGRFSGRQFSNSRSEMNVSTLELGDSALYLCASYSVVNTEAFFGQGTRLTVV.

The chain is built from TRBV11-2 and TRBJ2-1; D may be TRBD2 (5 bases). The CDR3 is 13 residues long. Germline CDR1 is SGHAT and CDR2 is FQNNGV. V lost 1 base and J 6 bases, leaving 7 bases between the germline ends. Written as DNA, the CDR3 is TGTGCCAGCAGCTTAGGGACTGCCAATGAGCAGTTCTTC. This codes for CASSLGTANEQFF.

The genes are TRBV2 and TRBJ2-5; TRBD2 aligns across 15 bases. The germline gives CDR1 SNHLY, CDR2 FYNNEI. Trimming removed 7 bases from V and 3 bases from J; junction bases left unmatched: 6. The CDR3 loop spans 16 amino acids. As DNA, the CDR3 is TGTGCCAGCATCCTCGGACTAGCGGGAGGGAAAGAGACCCAGTACTTC. It translates to CASILGLAGGKETQYF.